Sequencing of this T cell receptor beta chain was carried out in a study of cytomegalovirus exposure and HLA in healthy donors. To note about this clone: Antigen unknown.

Looked up from germline, CDR1 is SGHTA and CDR2 is FQGNSA. The CDR3 has 13 amino acids. V was shortened by 3 bases and J by 4 bases, with 7 bases between the two germline ends. The PCR used 60 Vbeta and 13 Jbeta primers. Produced via immunoSEQ multiplex PCR; TCRdb's table is partial and in-frame only. Among some 200,000 clones listed, around three quarters were seen once. Study findings and constraints: The authors reported that TCR beta sequences could predict HLA-A and HLA-B alleles. These predictions were accurate for most subjects in the first cohort. Under in vitro conditions, three CMV-associated chains were confirmed as specific for CMV antigens. Presence/absence analyses supposed approximately even sequencing depth among donors. When a later analysis was performed, an Asian-associated ancestry cluster reportedly had fewer N-insertions than the approximately 690-donor mean.

The specimen sequenced was PBMCs. This chain links TRBV7-2 with TRBJ1-5; no definite D call. The sequence was collected from a woman aged 30 to 39 in good health and CMV-seropositive. DNA of the CDR3: TGTGCCAGCAGCTTGCGGGCTAATCAGCCCCAGCATTTT. It yields the protein CASSLRANQPQHF.